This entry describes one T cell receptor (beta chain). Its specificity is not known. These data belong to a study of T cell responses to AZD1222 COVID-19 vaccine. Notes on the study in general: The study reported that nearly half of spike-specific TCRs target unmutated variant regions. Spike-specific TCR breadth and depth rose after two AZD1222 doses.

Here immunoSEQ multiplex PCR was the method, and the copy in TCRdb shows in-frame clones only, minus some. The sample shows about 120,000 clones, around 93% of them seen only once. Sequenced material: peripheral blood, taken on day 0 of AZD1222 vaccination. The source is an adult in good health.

CDR3 sequence (DNA): TGTGCCAGCTCACAGGGACAGGGCACACTGGGGGGCTACACCTTC. Its protein is CASSQGQGTLGGYTF. The gene calls are TRBV18 and TRBJ1-2, with 9 bases identical to TRBD1. CDR1 and CDR2 (germline): KGHSH, LQKENI. Trimming took 4 bases from V and 8 from J; bases not matched to a gene: 11. This CDR3 has 15 residues.